The clone carrying this T cell receptor (beta chain) was recorded once. Its antigen remains unidentified. The CDR3 consists of 15 residues. V was cut by 1 base and J by 1 base, with 8 bases left in between. Looked up from germline, CDR1 is MNHNS and CDR2 is SASEGT. In the source study's methods: As immunoSEQ supplied junction-only sequences (without quality scores), filtering differed. Some clones are missing from TCRdb's copy, which holds only in-frame ones; the method was immunoSEQ multiplex PCR. Clone size and V and J calls were adopted from that table, with D and trimming inferred from the DNA. The sample includes under 2.5 million clones, 85% to 95% of them seen just once. This record belongs to a study of shared clonotypes between healthy human individuals. Study-wide results and caveats: Blood was the sole source, and tissue repertoires probably differ.

The chain joins TRBV6-1 to TRBJ1-5; possibly TRBD1 for D (5 bases). This clonotype originated in a man aged 18 to 29 in good health. Some clones in this sample may be carry-over from other donors' samples. Sequencing was done on a sample of naive CD4+ T cells from PBMCs. Subset reported: CD45RA+ positively selected. CDR3 in DNA: TGTGCCAGCAGTGAAGAGCACAGGAGCAATCAGCCCCAGCATTTT. Translated, it gives CASSEEHRSNQPQHF.